The rows below give T cell receptor beta chains drawn from one sample of a study of blood T cells in healthy people across ages. MiXCR, run by TCRdb on the 5' RACE reads, gives a single entry per CDR3 protein. This table has 650,000 to 800,000 distinct CDR3 sequences, roughly half appearing once. The sequencing sample was made of blood. These receptors were collected from a woman of 80 years or more in good health. Each CDR3 is given with its conserved first and last residue. Each record gives: J gene, D gene, V gene, clone size, CDR3 DNA, CDR3 protein. The D gene is left open where the match is weak. Not all rows give a size; the values are once, few, many and, for expanded clones, a class.

J gene: TRBJ2-2; D gene: NA; V gene: TRBV12-3/TRBV12-4; clone size: NA; CDR3 DNA: TGTGCCAGCAGCCCAGTAGGCAGTTCTTGGACCGGGGAGCTGTTTTTT; CDR3 protein: CASSPVGSSWTGELFF
J gene: TRBJ2-7; D gene: NA; V gene: TRBV20-1; clone size: NA; CDR3 DNA: TGCAGTGCAGCCGGACAGAACAACTACGAGCAGTACTTC; CDR3 protein: CSAAGQNNYEQYF
J gene: TRBJ1-1; D gene: TRBD1; V gene: TRBV14; clone size: NA; CDR3 DNA: TGTGCCAGCAGCTATATGGAACAGGGGCGTGAAGCTTTCTTT; CDR3 protein: CASSYMEQGREAFF
J gene: TRBJ1-2; D gene: NA; V gene: TRBV7-9; clone size: many; CDR3 DNA: TGTGCCAGCAGCTCCTACGACAGGCCCCCCTATGGCTACACCTTC; CDR3 protein: CASSSYDRPPYGYTF
J gene: TRBJ2-2; D gene: NA; V gene: TRBV6-5; clone size: once; CDR3 DNA: TGTGCCAGCAGTTACAGGGCCACCGGGGAGCTGTTTTTT; CDR3 protein: CASSYRATGELFF
J gene: TRBJ2-1; D gene: TRBD2; V gene: TRBV7-8; clone size: many; CDR3 DNA: TGTGCCAGCAGCTTAGTAGAGGGACTAGCGGTCAATGAGCAGTTCTTC; CDR3 protein: CASSLVEGLAVNEQFF
J gene: TRBJ2-2; D gene: NA; V gene: TRBV6-2/TRBV6-3; clone size: NA; CDR3 DNA: TGTGCCAGCAGAACCTATGCCAGGGGAGGGAGAACCGGGGAGCTGTTTTTT; CDR3 protein: CASRTYARGGRTGELFF
J gene: TRBJ1-2; D gene: NA; V gene: TRBV25-1; clone size: NA; CDR3 DNA: TGTGCCAGCAGTGAGGGGTACTATGGCTACACCTTC; CDR3 protein: CASSEGYYGYTF
J gene: TRBJ2-2; D gene: NA; V gene: TRBV11-1; clone size: many; CDR3 DNA: TGTGCCAGCAGCGGGGCGCCAACCTCTAACACCGGGGAGCTGTTTTTT; CDR3 protein: CASSGAPTSNTGELFF
J gene: TRBJ2-1; D gene: TRBD2; V gene: TRBV20-1; clone size: many; CDR3 DNA: TGCAGTGCGAATAGCGGGGGAGCATACAATGAGCAGTTCTTC; CDR3 protein: CSANSGGAYNEQFF
J gene: TRBJ2-3; D gene: NA; V gene: TRBV6-6; clone size: NA; CDR3 DNA: TGTGCCCGCAGCCCAATTGGGCTGGATACGCAGTATTTT; CDR3 protein: CARSPIGLDTQYF
J gene: TRBJ2-7; D gene: TRBD2; V gene: TRBV5-8; clone size: NA; CDR3 DNA: TGTGCCAGCAGCTTGAGCGGGAGAGCCAGGACCTACGAGCAGTACTTC; CDR3 protein: CASSLSGRARTYEQYF
J gene: TRBJ2-7; D gene: NA; V gene: TRBV3-1; clone size: NA; CDR3 DNA: TGTGCCAGCAGCCAAGGTTTATGGTCCTACGAGCAGTACTTC; CDR3 protein: CASSQGLWSYEQYF
J gene: TRBJ2-2; D gene: NA; V gene: TRBV11-2; clone size: NA; CDR3 DNA: TGTGCCAGCAGCGCACAGGGTGGCACCGGGGAGCTGTTTTTT; CDR3 protein: CASSAQGGTGELFF
J gene: TRBJ1-4; D gene: NA; V gene: TRBV29-1; clone size: NA; CDR3 DNA: TGCAGCGTTGAGACAGGAGGTAATGAAAAACTGTTTTTT; CDR3 protein: CSVETGGNEKLFF
J gene: TRBJ1-1; D gene: TRBD1; V gene: TRBV6-4; clone size: NA; CDR3 DNA: TGTGCCAGCAGTGACGGAACAGGGGGCTCTGAAGCTTTCTTT; CDR3 protein: CASSDGTGGSEAFF
J gene: TRBJ2-3; D gene: TRBD2; V gene: TRBV29-1; clone size: once; CDR3 DNA: TGCAGCGTCGAAGGACTAGCGGGAGGGACCACAGATACGCAGTATTTT; CDR3 protein: CSVEGLAGGTTDTQYF
J gene: TRBJ2-5; D gene: NA; V gene: TRBV20-1; clone size: NA; CDR3 DNA: TGCAGTGCTAGGGGGGAGCTCCAAGAGACCCAGTACTTC; CDR3 protein: CSARGELQETQYF
J gene: TRBJ2-7; D gene: TRBD1; V gene: TRBV5-1; clone size: many; CDR3 DNA: TGCGCCAGCAGCCAGGGACAGGGGAACTACGAGCAGTACTTC; CDR3 protein: CASSQGQGNYEQYF
J gene: TRBJ2-1; D gene: TRBD1; V gene: TRBV24-1; clone size: few; CDR3 DNA: TGTGCCACCAGTGAGGACGGGGGGACAGGGGATAATGAGCAGTTCTTC; CDR3 protein: CATSEDGGTGDNEQFF
J gene: TRBJ2-7; D gene: NA; V gene: TRBV12-3/TRBV12-4; clone size: NA; CDR3 DNA: TGTGCCAGCAGTTTGGGTAGATTCCGGTACGAGCAGTACTTC; CDR3 protein: CASSLGRFRYEQYF
J gene: TRBJ1-1; D gene: NA; V gene: TRBV18; clone size: NA; CDR3 DNA: TGTGCCAGCTCACCAAACAGGGACCCTGAAGCTTTCTTT; CDR3 protein: CASSPNRDPEAFF